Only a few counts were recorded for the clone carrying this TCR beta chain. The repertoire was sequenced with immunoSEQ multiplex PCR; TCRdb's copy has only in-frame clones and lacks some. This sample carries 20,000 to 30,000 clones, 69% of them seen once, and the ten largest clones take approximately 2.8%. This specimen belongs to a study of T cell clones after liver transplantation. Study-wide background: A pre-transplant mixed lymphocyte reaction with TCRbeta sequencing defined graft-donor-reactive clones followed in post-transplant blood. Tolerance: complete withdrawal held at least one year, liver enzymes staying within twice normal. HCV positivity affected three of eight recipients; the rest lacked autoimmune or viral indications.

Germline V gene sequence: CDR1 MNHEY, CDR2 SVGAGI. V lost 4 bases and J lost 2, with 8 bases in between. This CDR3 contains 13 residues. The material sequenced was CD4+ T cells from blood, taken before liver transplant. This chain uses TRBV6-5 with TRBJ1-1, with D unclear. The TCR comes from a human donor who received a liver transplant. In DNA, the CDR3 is TGTGCCAGCAGTTGGGGAGTCAACACTGAAGCTTTCTTT. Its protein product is CASSWGVNTEAFF.